This T cell receptor (beta chain) emerged from a study of long-term antiretroviral therapy in people with HIV. CDR1 DFQATT and CDR2 SNEGSKA come from the germline V gene (reference sequence). V was shortened by 4 bases and J by 4 bases, with 4 bases between the two germline ends. CDR3 size: 10 residues. On this clone: Its antigen is unidentified.

With survey level as its setting, the immunoSEQ assay was v3.0. TCRdb keeps only in-frame clones here, not all; method: immunoSEQ multiplex PCR. Of about 28,000 clones listed, 95% were seen once; the top ten hold approximately 3%. General study findings and limits: Controls had broader CDR3 length ranges than HIV repertoires did.

The V gene is TRBV20-1, the J gene TRBJ1-2; D gene ambiguous. This sample comprised unsorted PBMCs, obtained 5.3 years after starting antiretroviral therapy. The source is a man aged 45-65 years with HIV. DNA for the CDR3: TGCAGTGCTAACTCCTATGGCTACACCTTC. Encoded protein: CSANSYGYTF.